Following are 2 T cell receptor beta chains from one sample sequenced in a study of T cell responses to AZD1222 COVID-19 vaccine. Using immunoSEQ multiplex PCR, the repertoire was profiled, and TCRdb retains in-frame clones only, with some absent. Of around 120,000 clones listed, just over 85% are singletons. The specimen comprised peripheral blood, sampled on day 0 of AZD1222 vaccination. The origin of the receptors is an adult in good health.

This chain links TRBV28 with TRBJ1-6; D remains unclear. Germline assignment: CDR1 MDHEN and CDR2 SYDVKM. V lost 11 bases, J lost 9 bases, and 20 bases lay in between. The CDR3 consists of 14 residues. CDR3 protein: CARTATEKGSPLHF. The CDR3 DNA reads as TGTGCCCGCACTGCGACGGAGAAGGGTTCACCCCTCCACTTT.

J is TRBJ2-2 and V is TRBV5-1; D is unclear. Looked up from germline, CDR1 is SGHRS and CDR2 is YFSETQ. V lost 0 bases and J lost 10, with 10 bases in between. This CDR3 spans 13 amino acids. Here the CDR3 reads CASSLVQFKELFF. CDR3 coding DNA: TGCGCCAGCAGCTTGGTGCAATTCAAGGAGCTGTTTTTT. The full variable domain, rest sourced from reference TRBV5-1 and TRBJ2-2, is KAGVTQTPRYLIKTRGQQVTLSCSPISGHRSVSWYQQTPGQGLQFLFEYFSETQRNKGNFPGRFSGRQFSNSRSEMNVSTLELGDSALYLCASSLVQFKELFFGEGSRLTVL.